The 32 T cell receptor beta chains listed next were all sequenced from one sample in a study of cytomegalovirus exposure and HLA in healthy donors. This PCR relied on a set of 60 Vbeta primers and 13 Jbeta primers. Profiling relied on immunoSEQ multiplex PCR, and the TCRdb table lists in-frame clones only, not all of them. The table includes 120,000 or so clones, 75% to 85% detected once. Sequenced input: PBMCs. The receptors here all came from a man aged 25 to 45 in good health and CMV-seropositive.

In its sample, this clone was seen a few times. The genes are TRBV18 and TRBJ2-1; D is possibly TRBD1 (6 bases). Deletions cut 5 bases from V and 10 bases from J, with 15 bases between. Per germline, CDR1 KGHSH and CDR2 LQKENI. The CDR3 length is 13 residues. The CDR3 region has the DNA TGTGCCAGCTCAGAGGACAGAGGAACGGAGCAGTTCTTC. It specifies CASSEDRGTEQFF.

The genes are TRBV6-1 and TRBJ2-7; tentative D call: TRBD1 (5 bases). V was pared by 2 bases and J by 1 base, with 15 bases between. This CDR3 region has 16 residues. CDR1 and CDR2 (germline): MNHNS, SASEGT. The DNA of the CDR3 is TGTGCCAGCAGTGAACGCACAGGACCCCCTTCCTACGAGCAGTACTTC. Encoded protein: CASSERTGPPSYEQYF.

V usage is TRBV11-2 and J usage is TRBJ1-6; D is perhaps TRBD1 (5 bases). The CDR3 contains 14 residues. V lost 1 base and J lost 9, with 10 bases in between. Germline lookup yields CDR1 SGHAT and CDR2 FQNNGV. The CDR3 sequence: CASSLGGVVSPLHF. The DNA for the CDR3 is TGTGCCAGCAGCTTAGGGGGGGTTGTTTCACCCCTCCACTTT.

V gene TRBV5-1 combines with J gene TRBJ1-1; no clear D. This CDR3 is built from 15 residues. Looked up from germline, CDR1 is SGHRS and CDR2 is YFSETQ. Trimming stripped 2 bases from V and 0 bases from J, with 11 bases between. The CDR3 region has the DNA TGCGCCAGCAGCTTAGGAGTCACTATGAACACTGAAGCTTTCTTT. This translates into CASSLGVTMNTEAFF.

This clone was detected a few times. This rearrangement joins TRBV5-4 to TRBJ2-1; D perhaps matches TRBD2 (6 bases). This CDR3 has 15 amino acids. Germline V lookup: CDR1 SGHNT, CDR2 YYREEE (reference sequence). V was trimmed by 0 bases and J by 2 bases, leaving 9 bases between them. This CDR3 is CASSLGAGPYNEQFF. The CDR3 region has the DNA TGTGCCAGCAGCTTGGGTGCGGGGCCCTACAATGAGCAGTTCTTC.

DNA for the CDR3: TGTGCCAGCAGCGGCGGGACAGGGGGCGCAGAAGAAGCTTTCTTT. Its protein product is CASSGGTGGAEEAFF. This rearrangement joins TRBV9 to TRBJ1-1; 12 nucleotides match TRBD1. CDR3 length: 15 residues. The germline CDR1 and CDR2 sequences are SGDLS and YYNGEE. J was trimmed by 8 bases and V by 3 bases; bases with no gene match: 8. Based on the CDR3 plus reference TRBV9 and TRBJ1-1, the full variable domain is DSGVTQTPKHLITATGQRVTLRCSPRSGDLSVYWYQQSLDQGLQFLIQYYNGEERAKGNILERFSAQQFPDLHSELNLSSLELGDSALYFCASSGGTGGAEEAFFGQGTRLTVV.

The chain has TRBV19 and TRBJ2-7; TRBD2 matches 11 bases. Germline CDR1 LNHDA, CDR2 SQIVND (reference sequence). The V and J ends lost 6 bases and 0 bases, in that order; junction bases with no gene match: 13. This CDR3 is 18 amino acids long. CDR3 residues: CASSRPGTSGSNSYEQYF. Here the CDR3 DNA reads TGTGCCAGTAGCAGGCCCGGGACTAGCGGTTCAAACTCCTACGAGCAGTACTTC.

CDR3 nucleotide sequence: TGTGCCAGCAGTGTGGGTTTTCTCAGGGGGTTTTATAGCAATCAGCCCCAGCATTTT. Amino acids: CASSVGFLRGFYSNQPQHF. The genes are TRBV28 and TRBJ1-5, with 7 bases aligning to TRBD1. Germline V lookup: CDR1 MDHEN, CDR2 SYDVKM. The CDR3 loop spans 19 amino acids. J gave up 0 bases and V 5 bases, and 16 bases lay outside the gene matches.

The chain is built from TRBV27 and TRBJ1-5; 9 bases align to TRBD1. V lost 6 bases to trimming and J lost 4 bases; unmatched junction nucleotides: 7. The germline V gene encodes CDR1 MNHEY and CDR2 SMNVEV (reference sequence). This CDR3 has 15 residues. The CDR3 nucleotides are TGTGCCAGCAGCTTACAGGGGGCGAGGAATCAGCCCCAGCATTTT. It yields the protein CASSLQGARNQPQHF.

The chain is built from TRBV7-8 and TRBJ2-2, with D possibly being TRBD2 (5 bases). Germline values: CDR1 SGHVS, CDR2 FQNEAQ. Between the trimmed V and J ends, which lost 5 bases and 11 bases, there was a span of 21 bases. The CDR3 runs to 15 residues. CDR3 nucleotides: TGTGCCAGCAGCCCGAGGGTTAACGGCGAATCCGAGCTGTTTTTT. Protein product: CASSPRVNGESELFF.

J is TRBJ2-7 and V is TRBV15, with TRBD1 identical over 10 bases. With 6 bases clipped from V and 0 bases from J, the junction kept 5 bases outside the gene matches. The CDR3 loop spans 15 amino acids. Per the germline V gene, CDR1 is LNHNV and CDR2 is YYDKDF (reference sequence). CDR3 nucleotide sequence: TGTGCCACCAGATGGACAGGGGGGAGCTCCTACGAGCAGTACTTC. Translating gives CATRWTGGSSYEQYF. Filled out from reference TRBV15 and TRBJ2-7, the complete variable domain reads DAMVIQNPRYQVTQFGKPVTLSCSQTLNHNVMYWYQQKSSQAPKLLFHYYDKDFNNEADTPDNFQSRRPNTSFCFLDIRSPGLGDTAMYLCATRWTGGSSYEQYFGPGTRLTVT.

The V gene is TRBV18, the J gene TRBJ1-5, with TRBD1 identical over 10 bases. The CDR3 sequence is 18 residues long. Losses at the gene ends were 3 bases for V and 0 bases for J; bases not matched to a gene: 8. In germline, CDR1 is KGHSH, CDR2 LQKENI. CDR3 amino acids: CASSPPRDRGNSNQPQHF. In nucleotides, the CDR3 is TGTGCCAGCTCACCGCCCCGGGACAGGGGTAATAGCAATCAGCCCCAGCATTTT.

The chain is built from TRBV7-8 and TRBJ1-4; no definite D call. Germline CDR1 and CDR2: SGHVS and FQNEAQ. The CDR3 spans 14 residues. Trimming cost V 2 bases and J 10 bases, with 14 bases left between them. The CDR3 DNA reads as TGTGCCAGCAGCTTATCCGAAATTTCGGGAAAACTGTTTTTT. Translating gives CASSLSEISGKLFF.

The CDR3 nucleotides read TGTGCCAGCAGTTCTGGGGCGGGGGCGAATGAGCAGTTCTTC. Amino acids: CASSSGAGANEQFF. This chain joins TRBV7-2 and TRBJ2-1, with D possibly being TRBD2 (7 bases). This CDR3 contains 14 residues. The ends were cut back, 6 bases at V and 7 bases at J, with 16 bases in the middle. Per germline, CDR1 SGHTA and CDR2 FQGNSA.

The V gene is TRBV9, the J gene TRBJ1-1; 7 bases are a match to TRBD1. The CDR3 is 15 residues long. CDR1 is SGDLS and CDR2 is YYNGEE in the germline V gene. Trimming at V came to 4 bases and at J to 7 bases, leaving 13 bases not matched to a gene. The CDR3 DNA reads TGTGCCAGCAGCCCCCGATCGACAGGGCCCTATGAAGCTTTCTTT. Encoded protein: CASSPRSTGPYEAFF. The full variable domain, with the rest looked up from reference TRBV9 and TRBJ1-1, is DSGVTQTPKHLITATGQRVTLRCSPRSGDLSVYWYQQSLDQGLQFLIQYYNGEERAKGNILERFSAQQFPDLHSELNLSSLELGDSALYFCASSPRSTGPYEAFFGQGTRLTVV.

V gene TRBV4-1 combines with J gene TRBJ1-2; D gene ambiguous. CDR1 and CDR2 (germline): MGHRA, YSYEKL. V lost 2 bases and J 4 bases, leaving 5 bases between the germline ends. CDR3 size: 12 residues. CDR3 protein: CASSQTSYGYTF. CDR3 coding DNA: TGCGCCAGCAGCCAAACATCCTATGGCTACACCTTC.

This CDR3 reads CASSDSGQGFSGANVLTF. CDR3 DNA: TGTGCCAGCAGTGACTCGGGACAGGGGTTCTCTGGGGCCAACGTCCTGACTTTC. The rearrangement links TRBV6-4 to TRBJ2-6; TRBD1 matches 10 bases. The trim removed 0 bases at V and 0 bases at J, leaving 2 bases unmatched. The CDR3 covers 18 residues. Germline lookup yields CDR1 MRHNA and CDR2 SNTAGT.

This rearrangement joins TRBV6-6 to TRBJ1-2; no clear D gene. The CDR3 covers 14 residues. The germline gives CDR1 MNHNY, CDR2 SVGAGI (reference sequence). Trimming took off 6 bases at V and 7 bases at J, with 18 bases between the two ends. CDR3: CASRLGGGPSGYTF. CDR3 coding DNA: TGTGCCAGCAGGCTGGGAGGCGGACCAAGTGGCTACACCTTC.

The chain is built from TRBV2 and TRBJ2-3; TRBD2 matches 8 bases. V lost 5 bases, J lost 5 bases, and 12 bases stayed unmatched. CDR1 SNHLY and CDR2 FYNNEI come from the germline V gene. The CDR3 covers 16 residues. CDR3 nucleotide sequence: TGTGCCAGCAGTCCTTCGGGGCGGGGGGCTGGAGATACGCAGTATTTT. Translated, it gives CASSPSGRGAGDTQYF.

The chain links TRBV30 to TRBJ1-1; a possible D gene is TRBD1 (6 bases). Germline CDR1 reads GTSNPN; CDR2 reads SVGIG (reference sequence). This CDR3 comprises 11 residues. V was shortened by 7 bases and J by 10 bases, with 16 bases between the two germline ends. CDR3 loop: CASSTGMRAFF. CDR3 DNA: TGTGCCTCATCGACAGGAATGCGAGCTTTCTTT. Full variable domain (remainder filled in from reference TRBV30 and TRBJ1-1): SQTIHQWPATLVQPVGSPLSLECTVEGTSNPNLYWYRQAAGRGLQLLFYSVGIGQISSEVPQNLSASRPQDRQFILSSKKLLLSDSGFYLCASSTGMRAFFGQGTRLTVV.

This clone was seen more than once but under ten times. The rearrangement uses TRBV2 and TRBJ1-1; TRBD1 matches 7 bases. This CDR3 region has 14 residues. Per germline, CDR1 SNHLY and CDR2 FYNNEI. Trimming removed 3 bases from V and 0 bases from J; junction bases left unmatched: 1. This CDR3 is CASSDRGMNTEAFF. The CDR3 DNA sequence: TGTGCCAGCAGTGACAGGGGGATGAACACTGAAGCTTTCTTT. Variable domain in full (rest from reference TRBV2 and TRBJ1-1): EPEVTQTPSHQVTQMGQEVILRCVPISNHLYFYWYRQILGQKVEFLVSFYNNEISEKSEIFDDQFSVERPDGSNFTLKIRSTKLEDSAMYFCASSDRGMNTEAFFGQGTRLTVV.

The CDR3 protein is CASSESGHANYGYTF. DNA of the CDR3: TGTGCCAGCAGTGAGTCCGGACACGCCAACTATGGCTACACCTTC. The genes are TRBV6-1 and TRBJ1-2; a weak D match, TRBD1 (5 bases). Deletions cut 3 bases from V and 2 bases from J, with 13 bases between. Germline assignment: CDR1 MNHNS and CDR2 SASEGT. This CDR3 region has 15 residues.

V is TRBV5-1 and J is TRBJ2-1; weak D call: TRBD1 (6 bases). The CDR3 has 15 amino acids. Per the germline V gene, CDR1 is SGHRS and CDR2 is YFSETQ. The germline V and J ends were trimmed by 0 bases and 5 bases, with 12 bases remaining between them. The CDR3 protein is CASSLGPQGNNEQFF. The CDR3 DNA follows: TGCGCCAGCAGCTTGGGTCCACAGGGAAACAATGAGCAGTTCTTC.

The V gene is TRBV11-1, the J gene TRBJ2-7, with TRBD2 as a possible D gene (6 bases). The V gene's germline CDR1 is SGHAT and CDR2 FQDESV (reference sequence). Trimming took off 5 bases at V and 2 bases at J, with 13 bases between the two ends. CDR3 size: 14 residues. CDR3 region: CASSAGQGPYEQYF. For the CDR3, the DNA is TGTGCCAGCAGCGCGGGGCAGGGACCCTACGAGCAGTACTTC.

CDR3 residues: CASSTPSSAGVIGYTF. DNA for the CDR3: TGTGCCAGCAGCACCCCCTCGTCGGCAGGGGTTATCGGCTACACCTTC. V and J are TRBV7-8 and TRBJ1-2; perhaps TRBD1 as D (6 bases). The CDR3 is 16 amino acids. Deletions cut 5 bases from V and 8 bases from J, with 24 bases between. Germline loops: CDR1 SGHVS, CDR2 FQNEAQ.

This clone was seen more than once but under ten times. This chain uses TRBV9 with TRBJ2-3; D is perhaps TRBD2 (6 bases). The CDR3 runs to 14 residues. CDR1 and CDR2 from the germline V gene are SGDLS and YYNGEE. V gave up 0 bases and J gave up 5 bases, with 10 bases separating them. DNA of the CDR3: TGTGCCAGCAGCGTAGGGGACTTTCGAGATACGCAGTATTTT. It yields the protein CASSVGDFRDTQYF.

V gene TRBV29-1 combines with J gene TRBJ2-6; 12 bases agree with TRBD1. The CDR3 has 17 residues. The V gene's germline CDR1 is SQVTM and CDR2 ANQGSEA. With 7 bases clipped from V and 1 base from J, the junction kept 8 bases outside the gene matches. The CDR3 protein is CSALGQGARSGANVLTF. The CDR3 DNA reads TGCAGCGCCCTGGGACAGGGGGCAAGATCTGGGGCCAACGTCCTGACTTTC.

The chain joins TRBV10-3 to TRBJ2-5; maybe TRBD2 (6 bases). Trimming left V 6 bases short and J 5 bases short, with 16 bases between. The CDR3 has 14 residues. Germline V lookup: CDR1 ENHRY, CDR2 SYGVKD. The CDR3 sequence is CAIRPDYPGETQYF. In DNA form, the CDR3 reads TGTGCCATCAGGCCGGACTACCCCGGGGAGACCCAGTACTTC.

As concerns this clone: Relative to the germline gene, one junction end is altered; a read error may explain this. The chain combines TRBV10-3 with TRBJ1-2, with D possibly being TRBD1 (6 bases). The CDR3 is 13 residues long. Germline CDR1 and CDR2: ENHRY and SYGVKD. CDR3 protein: CASLRGSNYGHTF. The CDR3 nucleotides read TGTGCCAGCCTGAGGGGGAGCAACTATGGCCACACCTTC.

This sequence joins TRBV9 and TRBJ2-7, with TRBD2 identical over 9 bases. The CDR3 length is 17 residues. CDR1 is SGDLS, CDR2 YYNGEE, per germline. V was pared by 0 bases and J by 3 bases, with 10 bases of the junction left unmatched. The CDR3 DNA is TGTGCCAGCAGCGTAGGCGGGGGGGCGGCGGCGTACTACGAGCAGTACTTC. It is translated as CASSVGGGAAAYYEQYF.

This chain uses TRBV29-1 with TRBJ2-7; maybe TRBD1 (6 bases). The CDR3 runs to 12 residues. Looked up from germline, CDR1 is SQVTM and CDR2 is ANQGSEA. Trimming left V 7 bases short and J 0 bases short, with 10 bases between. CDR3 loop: CSAQDSSYEQYF. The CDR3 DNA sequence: TGCAGCGCTCAGGACAGCTCCTACGAGCAGTACTTC.

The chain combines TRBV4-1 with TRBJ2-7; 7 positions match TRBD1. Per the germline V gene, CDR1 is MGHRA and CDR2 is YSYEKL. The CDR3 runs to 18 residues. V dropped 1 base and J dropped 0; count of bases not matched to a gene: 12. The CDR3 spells CASSQVTGDPSSSYEQYF. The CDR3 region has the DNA TGCGCCAGCAGCCAAGTCACAGGGGACCCTTCAAGCTCCTACGAGCAGTACTTC.